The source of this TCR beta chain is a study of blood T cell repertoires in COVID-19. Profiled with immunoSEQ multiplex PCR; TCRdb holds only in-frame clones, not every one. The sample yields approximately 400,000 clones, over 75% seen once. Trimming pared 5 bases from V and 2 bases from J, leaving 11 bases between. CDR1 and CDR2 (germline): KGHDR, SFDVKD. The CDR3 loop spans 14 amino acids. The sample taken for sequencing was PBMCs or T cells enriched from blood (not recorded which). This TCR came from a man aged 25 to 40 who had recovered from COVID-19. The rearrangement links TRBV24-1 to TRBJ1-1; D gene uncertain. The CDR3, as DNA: TGTGCCACCAGTGGCCCTACAGTAAACACTGAAGCTTTCTTT. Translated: CATSGPTVNTEAFF.